The clone carrying this T cell receptor (beta chain) was picked up one time. Antigen: not known. The repertoire was sequenced with immunoSEQ multiplex PCR; TCRdb's copy has only in-frame clones and lacks some. The profile covers some 150,000 clones, with roughly 91% appearing a single time and 9.1% taken by the ten largest. This record belongs to a study of T cell responses to AZD1222 COVID-19 vaccine. Germline-derived CDR1 and CDR2 are GTSNPN and SVGIG (reference sequence). This CDR3 has 12 residues. V gave up 2 bases and J gave up 5 bases, with 6 bases separating them. Study-level findings and limits: It was only a handful of AZD1222 recipients who were seropositive at baseline.

The chain recombines TRBV30 with TRBJ2-2; no reliable D call. The TCR comes from an adult in good health. The starting material was peripheral blood, obtained on day 0 of AZD1222 vaccination. The CDR3 spells CAWSHGTGELFF. The CDR3 DNA reads TGTGCCTGGAGTCACGGGACCGGGGAGCTGTTTTTT. The whole variable domain, remainder taken from reference TRBV30 and TRBJ2-2, is SQTIHQWPATLVQPVGSPLSLECTVEGTSNPNLYWYRQAAGRGLQLLFYSVGIGQISSEVPQNLSASRPQDRQFILSSKKLLLSDSGFYLCAWSHGTGELFFGEGSRLTVL.